The 13 T cell receptor beta chains reported below all come from one sample, sequenced in a study of cytomegalovirus exposure and HLA in healthy donors. PCR used 60 Vbeta primers and 13 Jbeta primers. This table comes from immunoSEQ multiplex PCR, and its TCRdb copy is limited to in-frame clones, with some not included. There are roughly 89,000 clones in the sample; 80% occur only once, and approximately 2% lies in the top ten. The sequenced material came from PBMCs. These receptors originate from a man younger than 35 in good health and CMV-seronegative.

This sequence joins TRBV11-2 and TRBJ2-5; a possible D gene is TRBD1 (6 bases). The DNA matches TRBJ2-7 better at its end, which makes the J call doubtful. Per the germline V gene, CDR1 is SGHAT and CDR2 is FQNNGV. There are 16 residues in the CDR3. The CDR3 reads CASSLDFQGTSYEQYF. The CDR3, as DNA: TGTGCCAGCAGCTTAGATTTCCAGGGGACCTCCTACGAGCAGTACTTC.

The chain links TRBV5-1 to TRBJ1-3; no definite D call. This CDR3 is 14 amino acids long. V lost 0 bases to trimming and J lost 4 bases, with 8 bases between them. Germline CDR1 is SGHRS and CDR2 is YFSETQ. The CDR3 reads CASSLGDTGNTIYF. The CDR3 DNA reads TGCGCCAGCAGCTTGGGAGATACGGGAAACACCATATATTTT. The whole variable domain, remainder taken from reference TRBV5-1 and TRBJ1-3, is KAGVTQTPRYLIKTRGQQVTLSCSPISGHRSVSWYQQTPGQGLQFLFEYFSETQRNKGNFPGRFSGRQFSNSRSEMNVSTLELGDSALYLCASSLGDTGNTIYFGEGSWLTVV.

CDR3 bases: TGTGCCAGCAGTTCCATAGGACAAACGTGGATCTATGGCTACACCTTC. Residues: CASSSIGQTWIYGYTF. The chain is built from TRBV27 and TRBJ1-2; D is perhaps TRBD1 (5 bases). Per germline, CDR1 MNHEY and CDR2 SMNVEV (reference sequence). Trimming stripped 4 bases from V and 4 bases from J, with 19 bases between. The CDR3 has 16 amino acids.

The CDR3 here is CASSPRGGPTDTQYF. CDR3 nucleotides: TGTGCCAGCAGTCCGAGGGGGGGACCTACAGATACGCAGTATTTT. The chain recombines TRBV25-1 with TRBJ2-3; D is perhaps TRBD2 (7 bases). This CDR3 region has 15 residues. In germline, CDR1 is MGHDK, CDR2 SYGVNS. V lost 5 bases and J lost 3, with 15 bases in between.

The gene calls are TRBV18 and TRBJ1-4, with D unresolved. The CDR3 consists of 13 residues. Germline V lookup: CDR1 KGHSH, CDR2 LQKENI. Trimming removed 4 bases from V and 8 bases from J, with 11 bases in between. CDR3 sequence: CASSRAQEEKLFF. CDR3 coding DNA: TGTGCCAGCTCACGGGCCCAGGAAGAAAAACTGTTTTTT.

This clone was observed once. The chain links TRBV7-2 to TRBJ2-7; D perhaps matches TRBD1 (8 bases). Trimming cost V 5 bases and J 0 bases, with 17 bases left between them. The length of the CDR3 is 16 residues. Germline V CDR1 and CDR2: SGHTA, FQGNSA. This CDR3 reads CASSLQGAGVSYEQYF. The CDR3 DNA reads TGTGCCAGCAGCCTTCAGGGGGCGGGGGTCTCCTACGAGCAGTACTTC.

V and J are TRBV12-5 and TRBJ2-1; D is uncertain. Germline loops: CDR1 LGHNT, CDR2 FRNRAP. Deletions cut 0 bases from V and 7 bases from J, with 10 bases between. The CDR3 length is 14 residues. This chain's CDR3 is CASGLVPNKNEQFF. CDR3 DNA: TGTGCTAGTGGTTTGGTACCTAATAAGAATGAGCAGTTCTTC.

This clone was seen once. This chain uses TRBV7-8 with TRBJ2-1; 7 bases line up with TRBD1. Germline CDR1 and CDR2: SGHVS and FQNEAQ. This CDR3 contains 13 residues. J lost 10 bases, V lost 5 bases, and 8 bases had no gene match. The CDR3 nucleotides read TGTGCCAGCAGCGTGGGACAGCATGAGGAGCAGTTCTTC. This sequence encodes CASSVGQHEEQFF.

CDR3 in amino acids: CASSQRGSSYEQYF. The CDR3 DNA is TGTGCCAGCAGCCAAAGGGGGTCCTCCTACGAGCAGTACTTC. The chain employs TRBV6-1 and TRBJ2-7, with D perhaps TRBD1 (6 bases). V was trimmed by 6 bases and J by 0 bases, leaving 12 bases between them. CDR3 length equals 14 residues. Germline values: CDR1 MNHNS, CDR2 SASEGT.

The CDR3 protein is CASSQGLAGLETQYF. Here the CDR3 DNA reads TGTGCCAGCAGTCAAGGACTAGCGGGGTTGGAGACCCAGTACTTC. The gene calls are TRBV2 and TRBJ2-5, with 12 bases that match TRBD2. Germline V gene lookup returns CDR1 SNHLY and CDR2 FYNNEI. V lost 5 bases, J lost 5 bases, and 6 bases stayed unmatched. CDR3 length: 15 amino acids.

The rearrangement uses TRBV7-2 and TRBJ2-3; TRBD2 aligns across 8 bases. Germline-derived CDR1 and CDR2 are SGHTA and FQGNSA. CDR3 length: 17 amino acids. The trim removed 1 base at V and 5 bases at J, leaving 11 bases unmatched. The CDR3 DNA sequence: TGTGCCAGCAGCTTAGAGAGGCGGGGGGCGGGGGGAGATACGCAGTATTTT. Residues: CASSLERRGAGGDTQYF.

This chain links TRBV5-1 with TRBJ1-2; TRBD1 aligns across 9 bases. The CDR3 runs to 13 residues. Germline lookup yields CDR1 SGHRS and CDR2 YFSETQ. V shed 2 bases, J shed 7 bases, and the junction held 3 bases outside the gene matches. In nucleotides, the CDR3 is TGCGCCAGCAGCTTCGGGACAGGGTTTGGCTACACCTTC. Translated, it gives CASSFGTGFGYTF.

Only one count was recorded for this clone. The chain links TRBV5-6 to TRBJ2-7; 9 nucleotides match TRBD2. The ends lost 3 bases at V and 4 bases at J; junction bases unmatched: 8. The CDR3 has 15 residues. CDR1 and CDR2 (germline): SGHDT, YYEEEE. CDR3 amino acids: CASSWGLAGRYEQYF. The CDR3 DNA reads as TGTGCCAGCAGCTGGGGACTAGCAGGGAGGTACGAGCAGTACTTC.